Here is one T cell receptor beta chain with its context. This record comes from a study of early T cells in non-severe SARS-CoV-2 infection. Germline V CDR1 and CDR2: SGDLS, YYNGEE. V shed 1 base and J shed 7 bases, with 9 bases lying between them. The CDR3 contains 14 residues. Separate cDNA molecules each had unique molecular identifiers attached to them. One entry per CDR3 protein results from TCRdb running MiXCR on the 5' RACE reads. Among fewer than 65,000 distinct CDR3 sequences listed, approximately 13% were seen once. The clonotype was recovered from an adult who was a healthcare worker with PCR-confirmed SARS-CoV-2 infection or an uninfected control (not recorded which). Material for sequencing was whole blood. V gene TRBV9 combines with J gene TRBJ1-6; D gene uncertain. CDR3 coding DNA: TGTGCCAGCAGCGTAAGGCCATTGAATTCACCCCTCCACTTT. This codes for CASSVRPLNSPLHF.